This entry concerns a single T cell receptor beta chain. Its target is not known. The sample originates from a study of T cells after yellow fever vaccination. Researchers made TCR cDNA using 5'RACE template switching, and this step added a universal primer site and UMIs. Each CDR3 protein gets one entry after TCRdb re-called the 5' RACE reads with MiXCR. The repertoire has about 340,000 distinct CDR3 sequences, approximately 3.9% of them found once; the top ten carry less than 25%. The CDR3 is 14 residues long. Germline assignment: CDR1 LGHNA and CDR2 YNFKEQ. Trimming pared 0 bases from V and 4 bases from J, leaving 7 bases between. Study-level points and caveats: CD4 and CD8 compartments shared a small share of clonotypes, likely from convergent recombination. Abundant bulk-derived clonotypes could contaminate FACS-sorted repertoires.

V and J are TRBV4-2 and TRBJ1-5, with unresolved D. This receptor was identified in a man in his late teens or twenties who received the YFV17D yellow fever vaccine. The sample in question was PBMCs, obtained 5 days after the yellow fever booster vaccination. CDR3 loop: CASSQEHRNQPQHF. CDR3 in DNA: TGTGCCAGCAGCCAAGAGCACCGGAATCAGCCCCAGCATTTT.